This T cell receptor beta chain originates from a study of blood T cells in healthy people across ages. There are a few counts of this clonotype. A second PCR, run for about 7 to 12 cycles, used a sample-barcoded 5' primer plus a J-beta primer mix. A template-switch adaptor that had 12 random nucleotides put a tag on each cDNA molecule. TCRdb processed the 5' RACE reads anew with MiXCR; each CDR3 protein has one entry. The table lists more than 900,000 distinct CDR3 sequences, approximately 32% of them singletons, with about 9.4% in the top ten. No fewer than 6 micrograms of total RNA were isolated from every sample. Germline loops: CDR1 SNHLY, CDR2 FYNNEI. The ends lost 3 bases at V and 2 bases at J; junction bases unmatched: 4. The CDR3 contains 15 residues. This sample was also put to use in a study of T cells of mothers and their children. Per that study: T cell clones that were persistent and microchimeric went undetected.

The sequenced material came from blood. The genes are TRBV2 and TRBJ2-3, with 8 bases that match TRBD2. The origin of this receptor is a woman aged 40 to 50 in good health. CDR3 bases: TGTGCCAGCAGTGATCAGCGGGGGTTCACAGATACGCAGTATTTT. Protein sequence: CASSDQRGFTDTQYF.